The rows below give T cell receptor beta chains drawn from one sample of a study of cytomegalovirus exposure and HLA in healthy donors. Measured with immunoSEQ multiplex PCR; TCRdb has only the in-frame clones, and not every one. In the table there are 100,000 to 150,000 clones, 65% to 80% of which are singletons. Sequenced material: PBMCs. The origin of the receptors is a woman between 18 and 30 years old in good health and CMV-seronegative. The CDR3 runs from the conserved cysteine through the conserved F or W. Fields, in order: CDR3 length, clone size, V gene, D gene, J gene, CDR3 DNA, CDR3 protein. A D gene is named only where the DNA matches it firmly. Expanded clones are given a class, and other clones once, few, many or no size at all.

11	NA	TRBV20-1	NA	TRBJ1-2	TGCAGTGCGGTCTCACAGGATGGCTACACCTTC	CSAVSQDGYTF
14	NA	TRBV6-5	TRBD2	TRBJ2-7	TGTGCCAGCCGTTCGCGGGAGGGAATGCGCGAGCAGTACTTC	CASRSREGMREQYF
12	NA	TRBV29-1	NA	TRBJ1-5	TGCAGCGTCTACAGGGGCAATCAGCCCCAGCATTTT	CSVYRGNQPQHF
15	NA	TRBV5-6	TRBD1	TRBJ2-7	TGTGCCAGCAGCCTTCTGGACAGGGGTACCTACGAGCAGTACTTC	CASSLLDRGTYEQYF
14	NA	TRBV10-3	NA	TRBJ2-2	TGTGCCATCAGTGATCCCGACTACCCCGGGGAGCTGTTTTTT	CAISDPDYPGELFF
16	NA	TRBV2	NA	TRBJ2-3	TGTGCCAGCAGTGAAATGTTCAGGGATGGCACAGATACGCAGTATTTT	CASSEMFRDGTDTQYF
15	NA	TRBV5-6	NA	TRBJ2-6	TGTGCCAGCAGCTTGCCGGCGGCTGGGGCCAACGTCCTGACTTTC	CASSLPAAGANVLTF
15	NA	TRBV7-2	TRBD2	TRBJ2-2	TGTGCCAGCAGTATAGCGGGAGGGGACACCGGGGAGCTGTTTTTT	CASSIAGGDTGELFF
20	NA	TRBV30	TRBD2	TRBJ2-7	TGTGCCTGGAGTACCCCACGACTAGCGGGAAAGTGGGAGTCCGGCCCTGGGCAGTACTTC	CAWSTPRLAGKWESGPGQYF
17	NA	TRBV12-5	NA	TRBJ1-1	TGTGCTAGTGGTTCCCGGCCCCCCGGGGAGACACACTGGCTCGCTTTCTTT	CASGSRPPGETHWLAFF
15	NA	TRBV7-6	TRBD2	TRBJ2-5	TGTGCCAGCAGCTTAGGGGCGGGAGCCCCGGAGACCCAGTACTTC	CASSLGAGAPETQYF
14	NA	TRBV15	TRBD1	TRBJ1-1	TGTGCCACCAGCAGAGTGTCAGGGGGGACTGAAGCTTTCTTT	CATSRVSGGTEAFF
13	NA	TRBV6-6	NA	TRBJ1-3	TGTGCCAGCAGGCGGGGAGAGGGAAACACCATATATTTT	CASRRGEGNTIYF
14	few	TRBV6-1	NA	TRBJ2-3	TGTGCCAGCAGCCCCAGGTCAAGTGCAGATACGCAGTATTTT	CASSPRSSADTQYF
15	once	TRBV4-2	NA	TRBJ1-5	TGTGCCAGCAGCCCCTCGGCGGCACGCAATCAGCCCCAGCATTTT	CASSPSAARNQPQHF
14	NA	TRBV21-1	NA	TRBJ2-3	TGTGCCAGCAGCAACTCGGCGACAGGGGCGAAGCAGTATTTT	CASSNSATGAKQYF
15	NA	TRBV19	TRBD1	TRBJ1-5	TGTGCCAGTAGTATTTACAGGGGTGGCAATCAGCCCCAGCATTTT	CASSIYRGGNQPQHF
16	few	TRBV6-4	TRBD2	TRBJ2-1	TGTGCCAGCAGTGAGATCGGGACTAGCGGGAGAAGCGAGCAGTTCTTC	CASSEIGTSGRSEQFF
14	once	TRBV6-5	TRBD1	TRBJ2-2	TGTGCCAGCTGGGACAGGGGGACCACCGGGGAGCTGTTTTTT	CASWDRGTTGELFF
15	NA	TRBV5-4	TRBD1	TRBJ1-2	TGTGCCAGCAGCTCCACTCTAGACAGGGGGTATGGCTACACCTTC	CASSSTLDRGYGYTF
13	NA	TRBV7-9	TRBD1	TRBJ1-1	TGTGCCAGCAGCTTAGCCGGGACAGGGATGGCTTTCTTT	CASSLAGTGMAFF
15	few	TRBV6-5	TRBD1	TRBJ1-1	TGTGCCAGCAGTGCGCCGACAGGGAAGAACACTGAAGCTTTCTTT	CASSAPTGKNTEAFF
13	NA	TRBV11-2	NA	TRBJ2-7	TGTGCCAGCAGCTTAAGGGGAAACTACGAGCAGTACTTC	CASSLRGNYEQYF
13	NA	TRBV6-5	NA	TRBJ1-1	TGTGCCAGAGCGCCAACAGGGTTCACTGAAGCTTTCTTT	CARAPTGFTEAFF
16	NA	TRBV4-1	TRBD2	TRBJ2-1	TGCGCCAGCAGCCAAGATCAAACTAGCGGGAGAGATGAGCAGTTCTTC	CASSQDQTSGRDEQFF
16	NA	TRBV5-6	TRBD1	TRBJ2-7	TGTGCCAGCAGCGCCTTAAGACAGGGGGTGTACTACGAGCAGTACTTC	CASSALRQGVYYEQYF